These 31 T cell receptor beta chains came from one sample sequenced in a study of blood T cell repertoires in COVID-19. The assay was immunoSEQ multiplex PCR, and TCRdb's table has in-frame clones only and misses some. The repertoire has over 150,000 clones, around 80% of them found once; the top ten carry 12%. The specimen sequenced was peripheral blood. The receptor source for this set is a woman aged 45-65 years with acute or convalescent COVID-19.

The CDR3 sequence is CASKLAGGPYEQYF. The CDR3 DNA reads TGCGCCAGCAAATTAGCGGGAGGGCCCTACGAGCAGTACTTC. The chain is built from TRBV10-2 and TRBJ2-7, with 11 nucleotides matching TRBD2. Trimming cost V 7 bases and J 2 bases; bases outside gene matches: 4. This CDR3 has 14 amino acids. Looked up from germline, CDR1 is WSHSY and CDR2 is SAAADI.

The chain employs TRBV7-6 and TRBJ2-5; D is undetermined. The CDR3 runs 12 residues. Germline CDR1 reads SGHVS; CDR2 reads FNYEAQ. V lost 4 bases and J lost 5, with 8 bases in between. The CDR3 DNA reads as TGTGCCAGCAGCTCCCGGCGGGAGACCCAGTACTTC. As protein: CASSSRRETQYF.

The chain has TRBV9 and TRBJ1-4; D is unresolved. Per germline, CDR1 SGDLS and CDR2 YYNGEE. This CDR3 is built from 16 residues. With 3 bases removed from V and 4 bases from J, the gap between germline ends came to 16 bases. The CDR3 here is CASSAGAGVVNEKLFF. The CDR3, as DNA: TGTGCCAGCAGCGCCGGCGCCGGGGTGGTTAATGAAAAACTGTTTTTT.

The chain carries TRBV29-1 and TRBJ1-1, with 9 bases that match TRBD1. V was clipped by 4 bases and J by 10 bases; unmatched bases: 1. The CDR3 is 10 amino acids. Germline-derived CDR1 and CDR2 are SQVTM and ANQGSEA. Written as DNA, the CDR3 is TGCAGCGTTGGACAGGGGGGAGCTTTCTTT. Translating gives CSVGQGGAFF.

This chain uses TRBV6-5 with TRBJ1-2; 7 bases line up with TRBD1. CDR1 and CDR2 from the germline V gene are MNHEY and SVGAGI. The CDR3 consists of 13 residues. Trimming removed 3 bases from V and 5 bases from J; junction bases left unmatched: 3. DNA for the CDR3: TGTGCCAGCAGTTATGGGACAGAGTATGGCTACACCTTC. It translates to CASSYGTEYGYTF.

The gene calls are TRBV27 and TRBJ1-3, with 10 positions matching TRBD1. Germline loops: CDR1 MNHEY, CDR2 SMNVEV (reference sequence). This CDR3 region has 14 residues. Trimming at V came to 6 bases and at J to 7 bases, leaving 6 bases not matched to a gene. CDR3 bases: TGTGCCAGCAGAGGGACAGGGGAAGGCAACACCATATATTTT. Its protein product is CASRGTGEGNTIYF.

This rearrangement joins TRBV6-5 to TRBJ2-5; D call uncertain. Germline V gene sequence: CDR1 MNHEY, CDR2 SVGAGI. The ends were cut back, 0 bases at V and 2 bases at J, with 7 bases in the middle. The CDR3 extends over 14 amino acids. In nucleotides, the CDR3 is TGTGCCAGCAGTTACTCGTTTCAACAAGAGACCCAGTACTTC. It specifies CASSYSFQQETQYF.

This clone was picked up one time. One end of the junction fails to match germline, which may point to a read error. This chain connects TRBV5-1 to TRBJ1-1, with TRBD1 matching over 7 bases. CDR3 length equals 15 residues. Germline lookup yields CDR1 SGHRS and CDR2 YFSETQ. The CDR3 bases are TGTGCCAGCAGCTTGCTAGGGCAGGGGGGCACTGAAGCTTTCTTT. Residues: CASSLLGQGGTEAFF.

The rearrangement joins TRBV28 to TRBJ1-5; D is possibly TRBD1 (6 bases). V was trimmed by 7 bases and J by 7 bases, leaving 11 bases between them. The germline CDR1 and CDR2 sequences are MDHEN and SYDVKM. CDR3 length: 12 residues. The CDR3 bases are TGTGCCAGCACCCAGGGGTTGCAGCCCCAGCATTTT. Its protein is CASTQGLQPQHF.

This chain connects TRBV10-3 to TRBJ1-2; possibly TRBD1 for D (5 bases). Trimming left V 7 bases short and J 3 bases short, with 9 bases between. The CDR3 covers 12 residues. Germline V gene sequence: CDR1 ENHRY, CDR2 SYGVKD. The CDR3 loop is CAIKGNDYGYTF. CDR3 sequence (DNA): TGTGCCATCAAGGGGAACGACTATGGCTACACCTTC.

This chain joins TRBV7-2 and TRBJ1-6, with D possibly being TRBD1 (6 bases). This CDR3 has 17 residues. V was pared by 1 base and J by 8 bases, with 18 bases between. In germline, CDR1 is SGHTA, CDR2 FQGNSA. The chain's CDR3 is CASSLEAGRPGDSPLHF. CDR3 nucleotides: TGTGCCAGCAGCTTAGAGGCCGGGCGGCCAGGGGATTCACCCCTCCACTTT.

This chain connects TRBV12-5 to TRBJ2-1; a weak D match, TRBD2 (6 bases). The CDR3 is 17 residues long. Trimming took off 3 bases at V and 4 bases at J, with 19 bases between the two ends. The germline V gene encodes CDR1 LGHNT and CDR2 FRNRAP. The CDR3 nucleotides read TGTGCTAGTGGTTTTAATCAGGGAGGTTTGGTATACAATGAGCAGTTCTTC. Translated, it gives CASGFNQGGLVYNEQFF.

The V and J genes are TRBV7-9 and TRBJ2-5; 7 nucleotides match TRBD1. J was trimmed by 4 bases and V by 3 bases; bases with no gene match: 8. The germline V gene encodes CDR1 SEHNR and CDR2 FQNEAQ (reference sequence). The CDR3 covers 15 residues. The CDR3 here is CASSFWRAGGETQYF. For the CDR3, the DNA is TGTGCCAGCAGCTTTTGGCGGGCAGGGGGAGAGACCCAGTACTTC.

The chain recombines TRBV7-8 with TRBJ2-7; D is unresolved. CDR1 and CDR2 (germline): SGHVS, FQNEAQ. The V end lost 2 bases, the J end lost 5 bases, and 13 bases lay between the germline ends. CDR3 length equals 14 residues. The CDR3 DNA reads TGTGCCAGCAGCTTATGGCTCAGAACAGACGAGCAGTACTTC. Amino acids: CASSLWLRTDEQYF.

The chain uses TRBV20-1 and TRBJ1-5; a possible D gene is TRBD1 (6 bases). Germline-derived CDR1 and CDR2 are DFQATT and SNEGSKA (reference sequence). This CDR3 has 11 amino acids. The CDR3 sequence: CSGGGHQPQHF. The CDR3 DNA sequence: TGCTCGGGGGGGGGCCATCAGCCCCAGCATTTT.

The rearrangement joins TRBV3-1 (or the pseudogene TRBV3-2) to TRBJ2-3; 11 nucleotides align to TRBD2. V lost 4 bases, J lost 3 bases, and 3 bases stayed unmatched. The germline V gene has CDR1 LGHDT and CDR2 YNNKEL (reference sequence). There are 15 residues in the CDR3. The CDR3 protein is CASSRRLAGTDTQYF. CDR3 nucleotides: TGTGCCAGCAGCCGTAGACTAGCGGGAACAGATACGCAGTATTTT.

This chain connects TRBV11-2 to TRBJ2-7; no clear D. The germline V and J ends were trimmed by 3 bases and 1 base, with 10 bases remaining between them. This CDR3 contains 14 residues. Germline CDR1 SGHAT, CDR2 FQNNGV. The CDR3: CASSFRTASYEQYF. In nucleotides, the CDR3 is TGTGCCAGCAGCTTTCGTACAGCTTCCTACGAGCAGTACTTC. Together with reference TRBV11-2 and TRBJ2-7, the CDR3 gives the full variable domain: EAGVAQSPRYKIIEKRQSVAFWCNPISGHATLYWYQQILGQGPKLLIQFQNNGVVDDSQLPKDRFSAERLKGVDSTLKIQPAKLEDSAVYLCASSFRTASYEQYFGPGTRLTVT.

The V call is TRBV28, the J call TRBJ1-5; TRBD1 aligns across 7 bases. V was pared by 9 bases and J by 5 bases, with 4 bases of the junction left unmatched. Per the germline V gene, CDR1 is MDHEN and CDR2 is SYDVKM. The CDR3 is 12 amino acids. As DNA, the CDR3 is TGTGCCAGACCGCAGGGGGATCAGCCCCAGCATTTT. This sequence encodes CARPQGDQPQHF.

This clone was seen a few times. This chain uses TRBV6-5 with TRBJ2-7, with TRBD2 identical over 10 bases. Per germline, CDR1 MNHEY and CDR2 SVGAGI. The junction had 4 bases not matched to a gene; V was cut back by 2 bases and J by 3 bases. The CDR3 has 15 amino acids. CDR3 in DNA: TGTGCCAGCAGTTACGGCCCTAGCGGGGGCTACGAGCAGTACTTC. This codes for CASSYGPSGGYEQYF.

The chain employs TRBV6-5 and TRBJ1-3; D ambiguous. The V gene lost 7 bases and the J gene lost 2 bases, with 6 bases spanning the gap. The V gene's germline CDR1 is MNHEY and CDR2 SVGAGI. CDR3 length: 12 residues. The DNA for the CDR3 is TGTGCCAGCATGGGCGCTGGAAACACCATATATTTT. It yields the protein CASMGAGNTIYF.

This clone was detected once. The J gene is TRBJ2-7, the V gene TRBV6-6, with D maybe TRBD1 (6 bases). The CDR3 has 14 residues. Trimming removed 8 bases from V and 6 bases from J, with 20 bases in between. Germline V gene data show CDR1 as MNHNY and CDR2 as SVGAGI (reference sequence). In DNA form, the CDR3 reads TGTGCCAGCGACACAGGCAGGGGAGCCTCCGAGCAGTACTTC. Amino acids: CASDTGRGASEQYF.

The gene calls are TRBV5-1 and TRBJ2-5, with TRBD2 identical over 7 bases. V gave up 6 bases and J gave up 1 base; unmatched junction bases: 9. The CDR3 has 15 residues. Per the germline V gene, CDR1 is SGHRS and CDR2 is YFSETQ. CDR3 nucleotides: TGCGCCAGCACCCTATGGTGGGAGGGCCAAGAGACCCAGTACTTC. Translating gives CASTLWWEGQETQYF.

The DNA of the CDR3 is TGTGCCAGCAGCATTAGCGGGGGGCAGAACACCGGGGAGCTGTTTTTT. Translated, it gives CASSISGGQNTGELFF. This chain uses TRBV11-3 with TRBJ2-2, with 10 bases that match TRBD2. The CDR3 contains 16 residues. Germline loops: CDR1 SGHNT, CDR2 YENEEA. J was trimmed by 1 base and V by 5 bases; bases with no gene match: 4.

The chain has TRBV18 and TRBJ2-1, with unresolved D. The CDR3 spans 15 residues. Germline V gene sequence: CDR1 KGHSH, CDR2 LQKENI. V shed 6 bases and J shed 4 bases, with 16 bases lying between them. CDR3 sequence: CASSTRGDPYNEQFF. For the CDR3, the DNA is TGTGCCAGCTCCACTCGAGGTGACCCTTACAATGAGCAGTTCTTC.

In its sample, this clone was seen a few times. The chain joins TRBV5-5 to TRBJ1-2; D is unresolved. CDR3 length equals 13 residues. In germline, CDR1 is SGHKS, CDR2 YYEKEE (reference sequence). V shed 3 bases and J shed 2 bases, with 8 bases lying between them. CDR3 region: CASSYTANYGYTF. Written as DNA, the CDR3 is TGTGCCAGCAGCTATACAGCAAACTATGGCTACACCTTC.

The chain employs TRBV5-1 and TRBJ2-1, with D tentatively TRBD2 (7 bases). Germline CDR1 SGHRS, CDR2 YFSETQ. This CDR3 region has 18 residues. Trimming pared 6 bases from V and 0 bases from J, leaving 22 bases between. As DNA, the CDR3 is TGCGCCAGCAACCCCCAAGGCGGTGGGGGGGCCTCCTACAATGAGCAGTTCTTC. This encodes CASNPQGGGGASYNEQFF.

This clone was detected only a few times. The chain has TRBV27 and TRBJ1-2; tentative D call: TRBD1 (5 bases). The germline gives CDR1 MNHEY, CDR2 SMNVEV (reference sequence). The V and J ends lost 6 bases and 5 bases respectively, with 19 bases between them. CDR3 length: 15 amino acids. In DNA form, the CDR3 reads TGTGCCAGCAGCCGATTGGCAGGGAACGATTATGGCTACACCTTC. Protein sequence: CASSRLAGNDYGYTF.

J is TRBJ1-5 and V is TRBV28, with D possibly being TRBD1 (6 bases). The CDR3 contains 16 residues. Germline V lookup: CDR1 MDHEN, CDR2 SYDVKM. Trimming removed 6 bases at V and 2 bases at J, with 17 bases between. CDR3 region: CASSYRLGAGNQPQHF. The CDR3, as DNA: TGTGCCAGCAGCTACCGATTGGGGGCTGGCAATCAGCCCCAGCATTTT.

This clone was seen only a few times. This rearrangement joins TRBV10-1 to TRBJ2-1; possible D gene TRBD1, 6 bases. In germline, CDR1 is WNHNN, CDR2 SYGVQD (reference sequence). V gave up 6 bases and J gave up 8 bases, with 14 bases separating them. This CDR3 region has 13 residues. CDR3 amino acids: CASRPTGGHEQFF. As DNA, the CDR3 is TGCGCCAGCAGACCGACAGGAGGACATGAGCAGTTCTTC.

V is TRBV23-1 and J is TRBJ1-2; D gene unclear. TRBV23-1 is identified as an open reading frame with a role that is uncertain. The CDR3 is made up of 11 amino acids. In DNA form, the CDR3 reads TGCACTGAAAGATGGTACTATGGCTACACCTTC. Protein: CTERWYYGYTF.

V gene TRBV3-1 (or the pseudogene TRBV3-2) combines with J gene TRBJ2-1, with TRBD2 identical over 12 bases. Trimming at V came to 4 bases and at J to 8 bases, leaving 21 bases not matched to a gene. The CDR3 contains 20 residues. Germline V lookup: CDR1 LGHDT, CDR2 YNNKEL (reference sequence). In nucleotides, the CDR3 is TGTGCCAGCAGCCGCTACTTATCTAGCGGGGGGGCCTTAAGGGCCGATGAGCAGTTCTTC. This gives the protein CASSRYLSSGGALRADEQFF.